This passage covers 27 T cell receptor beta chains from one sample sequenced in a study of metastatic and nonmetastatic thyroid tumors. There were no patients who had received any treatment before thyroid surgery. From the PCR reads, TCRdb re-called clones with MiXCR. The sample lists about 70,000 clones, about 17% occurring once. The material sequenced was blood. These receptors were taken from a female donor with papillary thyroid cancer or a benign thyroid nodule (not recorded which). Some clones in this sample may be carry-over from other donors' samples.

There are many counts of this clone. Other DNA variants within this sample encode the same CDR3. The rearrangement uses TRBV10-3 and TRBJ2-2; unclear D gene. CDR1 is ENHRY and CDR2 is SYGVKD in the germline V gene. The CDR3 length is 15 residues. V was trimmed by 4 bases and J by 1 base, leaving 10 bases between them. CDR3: CAISVGSLNTGELFF. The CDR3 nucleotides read TGTGCCATCAGTGTGGGCAGCCTGAACACCGGGGAGCTGTTTTTT.

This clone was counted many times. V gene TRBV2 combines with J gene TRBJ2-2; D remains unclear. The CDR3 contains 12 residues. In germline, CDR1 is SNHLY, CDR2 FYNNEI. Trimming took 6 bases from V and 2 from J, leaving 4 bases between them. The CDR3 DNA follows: TGTGCCAGCAGGCCCAACACCGGGGAGCTGTTTTTT. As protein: CASRPNTGELFF.

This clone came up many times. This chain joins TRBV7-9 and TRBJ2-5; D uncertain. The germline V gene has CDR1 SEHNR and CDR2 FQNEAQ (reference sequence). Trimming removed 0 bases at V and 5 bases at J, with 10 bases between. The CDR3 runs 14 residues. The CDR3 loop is CASSLAPGLETQYF. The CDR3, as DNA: TGTGCCAGCAGCTTAGCGCCGGGCCTGGAGACCCAGTACTTC.

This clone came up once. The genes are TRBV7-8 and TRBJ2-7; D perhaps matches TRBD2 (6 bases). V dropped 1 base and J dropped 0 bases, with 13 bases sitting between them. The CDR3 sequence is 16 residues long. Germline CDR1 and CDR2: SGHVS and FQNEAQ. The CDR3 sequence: CASSLVLSGSSYEQYF. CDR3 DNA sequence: TGTGCCAGCAGCTTAGTTCTTAGCGGTAGCTCCTACGAGCAGTACTTC.

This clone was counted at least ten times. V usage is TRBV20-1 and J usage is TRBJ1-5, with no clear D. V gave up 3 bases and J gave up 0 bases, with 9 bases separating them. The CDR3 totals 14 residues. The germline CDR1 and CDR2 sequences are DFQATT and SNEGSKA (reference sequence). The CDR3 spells CSASSGPSNQPQHF. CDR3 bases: TGCAGTGCTAGCTCTGGGCCTAGCAATCAGCCCCAGCATTTT.

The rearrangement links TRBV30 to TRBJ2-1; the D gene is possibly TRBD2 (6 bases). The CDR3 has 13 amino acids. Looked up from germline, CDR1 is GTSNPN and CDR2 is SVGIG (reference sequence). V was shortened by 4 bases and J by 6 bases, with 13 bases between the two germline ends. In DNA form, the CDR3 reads TGTGCCTGGACGGGGGACCCCCCCAATGAGCAGTTCTTC. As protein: CAWTGDPPNEQFF.

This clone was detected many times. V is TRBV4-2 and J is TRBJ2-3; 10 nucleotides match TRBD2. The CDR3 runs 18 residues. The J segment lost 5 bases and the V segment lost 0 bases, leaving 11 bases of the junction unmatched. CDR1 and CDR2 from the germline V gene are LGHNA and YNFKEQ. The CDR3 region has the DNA TGTGCCAGCAGCCAAGATCCCTTAGCGGGAGGCGGTAGAGATACGCAGTATTTT. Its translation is CASSQDPLAGGGRDTQYF.

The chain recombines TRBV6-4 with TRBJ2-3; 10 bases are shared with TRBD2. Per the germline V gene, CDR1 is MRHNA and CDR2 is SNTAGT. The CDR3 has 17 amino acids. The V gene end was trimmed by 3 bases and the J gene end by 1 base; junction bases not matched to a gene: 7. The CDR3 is CASSESSGGPGTDTQYF. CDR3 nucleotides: TGTGCCAGCAGTGAGAGTAGCGGGGGGCCGGGCACAGATACGCAGTATTTT.

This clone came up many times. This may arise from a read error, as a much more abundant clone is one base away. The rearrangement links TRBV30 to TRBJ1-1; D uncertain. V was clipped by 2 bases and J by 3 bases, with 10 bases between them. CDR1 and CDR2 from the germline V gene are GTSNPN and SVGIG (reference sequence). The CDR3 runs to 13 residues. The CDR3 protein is CAWSRNADTEAFF. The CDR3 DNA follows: TGTGCCTGGAGTAGGAACGCGGACACTGAAGCTTTCTTT.

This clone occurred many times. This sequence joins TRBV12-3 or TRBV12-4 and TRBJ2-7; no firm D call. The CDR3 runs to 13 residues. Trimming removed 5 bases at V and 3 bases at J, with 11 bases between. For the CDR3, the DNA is TGTGCCAGCAGTCCCCGCTCAGTCTACGAGCAGTACTTC. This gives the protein CASSPRSVYEQYF.

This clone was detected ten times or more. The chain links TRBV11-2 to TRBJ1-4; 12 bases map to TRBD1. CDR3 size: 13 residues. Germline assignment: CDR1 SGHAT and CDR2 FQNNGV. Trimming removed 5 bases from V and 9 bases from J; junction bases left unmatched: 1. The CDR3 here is CASSRDRGQKLFF. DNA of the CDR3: TGTGCCAGCAGCCGGGACAGGGGGCAAAAACTGTTTTTT.

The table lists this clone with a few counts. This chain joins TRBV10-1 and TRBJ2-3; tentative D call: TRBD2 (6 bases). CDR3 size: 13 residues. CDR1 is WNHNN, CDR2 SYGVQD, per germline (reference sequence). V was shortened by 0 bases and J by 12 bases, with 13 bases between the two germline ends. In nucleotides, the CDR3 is TGCGCCAGCAGTGAGTCCCGCTTGACTAGTCAGTATTTT. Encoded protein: CASSESRLTSQYF.

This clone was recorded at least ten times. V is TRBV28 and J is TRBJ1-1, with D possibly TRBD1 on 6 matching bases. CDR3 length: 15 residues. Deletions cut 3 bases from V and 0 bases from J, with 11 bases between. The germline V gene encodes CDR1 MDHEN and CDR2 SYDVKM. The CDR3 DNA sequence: TGTGCCAGCAGTTTCCCGGGACATCTGAACACTGAAGCTTTCTTT. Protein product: CASSFPGHLNTEAFF.

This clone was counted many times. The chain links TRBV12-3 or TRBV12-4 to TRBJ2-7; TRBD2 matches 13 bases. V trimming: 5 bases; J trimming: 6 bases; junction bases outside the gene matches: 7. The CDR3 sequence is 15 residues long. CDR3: CASSPGLAGVGEQYF. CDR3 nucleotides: TGTGCCAGCAGTCCCGGACTAGCGGGAGTCGGCGAGCAGTACTTC.

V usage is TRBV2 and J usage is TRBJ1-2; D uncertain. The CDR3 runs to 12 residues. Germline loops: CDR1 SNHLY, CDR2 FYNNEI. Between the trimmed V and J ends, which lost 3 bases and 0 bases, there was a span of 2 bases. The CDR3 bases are TGTGCCAGCAGTGACACTAACTATGGCTACACCTTC. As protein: CASSDTNYGYTF.

The CDR3 here is CASSLSGDGVTEAFF. CDR3 DNA: TGTGCCAGCAGCTTGTCAGGGGATGGTGTGACTGAAGCTTTCTTT. This chain joins TRBV5-5 and TRBJ1-1; possibly TRBD1 for D (6 bases). Per the germline V gene, CDR1 is SGHKS and CDR2 is YYEKEE (reference sequence). Trimming left V 1 base short and J 5 bases short, with 15 bases between. This CDR3 spans 15 amino acids. Using reference TRBV5-5 and TRBJ1-1 for the parts outside the CDR3, the full variable domain is DAGVTQSPTHLIKTRGQQVTLRCSPISGHKSVSWYQQVLGQGPQFIFQYYEKEERGRGNFPDRFSARQFPNYSSELNVNALLLGDSALYLCASSLSGDGVTEAFFGQGTRLTVV.

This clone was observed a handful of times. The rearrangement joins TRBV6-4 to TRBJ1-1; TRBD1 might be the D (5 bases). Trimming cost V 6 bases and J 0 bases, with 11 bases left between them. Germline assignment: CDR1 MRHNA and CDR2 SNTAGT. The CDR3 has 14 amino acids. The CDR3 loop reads CASSKDRLNTEAFF. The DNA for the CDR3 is TGTGCCAGCAGCAAAGACAGACTGAACACTGAAGCTTTCTTT.

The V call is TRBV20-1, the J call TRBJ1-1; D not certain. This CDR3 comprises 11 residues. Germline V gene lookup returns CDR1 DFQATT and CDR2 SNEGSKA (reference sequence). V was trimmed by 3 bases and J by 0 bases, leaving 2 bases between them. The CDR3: CSASMNTEAFF. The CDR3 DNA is TGCAGTGCTAGTATGAACACTGAAGCTTTCTTT.

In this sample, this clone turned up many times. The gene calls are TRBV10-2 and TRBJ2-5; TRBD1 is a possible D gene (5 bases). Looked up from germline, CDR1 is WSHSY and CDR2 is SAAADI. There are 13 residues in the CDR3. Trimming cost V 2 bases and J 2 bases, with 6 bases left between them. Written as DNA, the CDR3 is TGCGCCAGCAGTGAGGACAGTCAAGAGACCCAGTACTTC. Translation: CASSEDSQETQYF.

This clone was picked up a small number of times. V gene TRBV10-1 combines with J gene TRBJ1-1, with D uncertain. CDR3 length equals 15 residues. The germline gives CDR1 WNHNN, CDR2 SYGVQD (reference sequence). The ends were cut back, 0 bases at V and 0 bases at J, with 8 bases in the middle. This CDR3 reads CASSESAPMNTEAFF. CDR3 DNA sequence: TGCGCCAGCAGTGAGTCGGCCCCCATGAACACTGAAGCTTTCTTT.

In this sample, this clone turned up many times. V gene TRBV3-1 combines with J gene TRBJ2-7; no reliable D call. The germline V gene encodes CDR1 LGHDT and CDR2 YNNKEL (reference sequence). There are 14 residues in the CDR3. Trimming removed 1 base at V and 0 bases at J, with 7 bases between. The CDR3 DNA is TGTGCCAGCAGCCAAGCAACCTACTCCTACGAGCAGTACTTC. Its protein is CASSQATYSYEQYF.

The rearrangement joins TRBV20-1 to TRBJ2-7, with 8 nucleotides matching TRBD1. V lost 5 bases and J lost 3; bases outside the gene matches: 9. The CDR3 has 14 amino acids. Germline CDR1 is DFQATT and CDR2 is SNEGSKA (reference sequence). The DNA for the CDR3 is TGCAGTGCTTTTAAAGGACAGGGTGGCTACGAGCAGTACTTC. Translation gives CSAFKGQGGYEQYF.

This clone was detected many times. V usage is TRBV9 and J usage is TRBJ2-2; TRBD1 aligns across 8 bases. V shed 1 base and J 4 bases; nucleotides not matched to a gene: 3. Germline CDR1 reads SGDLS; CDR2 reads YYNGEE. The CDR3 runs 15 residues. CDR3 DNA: TGTGCCAGCAGCGTACAGGGGGCGCTCACCGGGGAGCTGTTTTTT. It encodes CASSVQGALTGELFF.

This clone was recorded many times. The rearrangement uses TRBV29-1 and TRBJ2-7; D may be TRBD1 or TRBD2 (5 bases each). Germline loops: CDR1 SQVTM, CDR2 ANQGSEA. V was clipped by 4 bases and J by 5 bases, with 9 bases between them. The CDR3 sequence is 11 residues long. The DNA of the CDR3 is TGCAGCGTTGGTGGGACCCACGAGCAGTACTTC. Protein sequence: CSVGGTHEQYF.

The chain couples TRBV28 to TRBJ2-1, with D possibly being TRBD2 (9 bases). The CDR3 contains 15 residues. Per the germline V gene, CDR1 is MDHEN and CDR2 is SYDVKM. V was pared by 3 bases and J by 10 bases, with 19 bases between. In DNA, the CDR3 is TGTGCCAGCAGTTTCATGCAGGGGGCGGGAGGGGAGCAGTTCTTC. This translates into CASSFMQGAGGEQFF.

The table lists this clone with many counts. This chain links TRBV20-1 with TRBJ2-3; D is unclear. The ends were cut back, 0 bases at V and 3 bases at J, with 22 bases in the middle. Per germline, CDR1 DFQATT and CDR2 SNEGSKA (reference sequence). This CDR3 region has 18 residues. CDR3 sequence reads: CSARDWAIGNRQTDTQYF. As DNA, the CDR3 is TGCAGTGCTAGAGATTGGGCTATTGGCAACAGACAAACAGATACGCAGTATTTT.

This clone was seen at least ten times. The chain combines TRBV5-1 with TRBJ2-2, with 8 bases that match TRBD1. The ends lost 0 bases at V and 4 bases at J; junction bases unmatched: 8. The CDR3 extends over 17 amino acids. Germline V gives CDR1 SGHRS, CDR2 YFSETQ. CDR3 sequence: CASSLAGQGSVTGELFF. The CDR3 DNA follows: TGCGCCAGCAGCTTGGCCGGACAGGGCAGTGTCACCGGGGAGCTGTTTTTT.